This is a list of T cell receptor beta chains from one sample in a study of blood T cell repertoires in COVID-19. TCRdb keeps only in-frame clones here, not all; method: immunoSEQ multiplex PCR. Altogether under 200,000 clones are present, approximately 84% being singletons, with the ten largest covering under 8.5%. The sample was peripheral blood. The receptor set was obtained from a man aged 35 to 55 who had recovered from COVID-19. Each CDR3 is given with its conserved first and last residue. The order of the fields is clone size, J gene, V gene, D gene, CDR3 protein, CDR3 DNA. The D gene is left open where the match is weak. Clone size, where shown, is once, few, many, or a class for clones that have expanded.

>NA|TRBJ2-1|TRBV30|TRBD2
CAWSLGLALYNEQFF
TGTGCCTGGAGTTTGGGACTAGCCCTTTACAATGAGCAGTTCTTC
>NA|TRBJ2-7|TRBV20-1|NA
CSASDGARGRYEQYF
TGCAGTGCTAGTGATGGTGCGCGGGGGCGATACGAGCAGTACTTC
>NA|TRBJ2-1|TRBV4-3|TRBD2
CASSQDGGGAYNEQFF
TGCGCCAGCAGCCAAGACGGCGGGGGGGCGTACAATGAGCAGTTCTTC
>NA|TRBJ2-4|TRBV6-5|NA
CASWQYKNIQYF
TGTGCCAGCTGGCAATACAAAAACATTCAGTACTTC
>NA|TRBJ2-7|TRBV11-1|NA
CASSLPGSYEQYF
TGTGCCAGCAGCTTACCGGGGTCCTACGAGCAGTACTTC
>NA|TRBJ2-2|TRBV5-6|NA
CASSLGWSGQGTGELFF
TGTGCCAGCAGCTTGGGGTGGAGCGGGCAGGGCACCGGGGAGCTGTTTTTT
>NA|TRBJ1-2|TRBV5-6|NA
CASSFLGLRYGYTF
TGTGCCAGCAGCTTTCTCGGACTGAGATATGGCTACACCTTC
>NA|TRBJ2-2|TRBV6-2/TRBV6-3|TRBD1
CASSATGTGELFF
TGTGCCAGCAGCGCGACAGGGACCGGGGAGCTGTTTTTT
>NA|TRBJ2-1|TRBV29-1|NA
CSVEQGSYNEQFF
TGCAGCGTTGAGCAGGGGTCCTACAATGAGCAGTTCTTC
>few|TRBJ1-6|TRBV27|NA
CASSLPNLGSSDSPLHF
TGTGCCAGCAGTTTACCGAACCTAGGTAGCAGTGATTCACCCCTCCACTTT
>NA|TRBJ2-3|TRBV10-3|TRBD2
CAISGGGGGTDTQYF
TGTGCCATCAGTGGAGGCGGGGGGGGCACAGATACGCAGTATTTT
>NA|TRBJ1-2|TRBV6-6|NA
CASSRSSGGDYGYTF
TGTGCCAGCAGTCGATCCTCCGGGGGAGACTATGGCTACACCTTC
>NA|TRBJ2-2|TRBV11-1|TRBD2
CASRTSGRAGTGELFF
TGTGCCAGCAGGACTAGCGGGAGGGCCGGTACCGGGGAGCTGTTTTTT
>NA|TRBJ2-1|TRBV20-1|TRBD2
CSASGSSGPSYNEQFF
TGCAGTGCTAGTGGGTCTAGCGGGCCCTCCTACAATGAGCAGTTCTTC
>NA|TRBJ1-1|TRBV5-1|NA
CASSLRGEGTEAFF
TGCGCCAGCAGCTTGAGAGGCGAGGGCACTGAAGCTTTCTTT
>NA|TRBJ2-3|TRBV7-2|NA
CASSLASQDTQYF
TGTGCCAGCAGCTTAGCGAGCCAAGATACGCAGTATTTT
>NA|TRBJ2-1|TRBV19|TRBD2
CASSIDRTSREQFF
TGTGCCAGTAGTATAGATCGGACTAGCAGGGAGCAGTTCTTC
>NA|TRBJ2-3|TRBV28|TRBD2
CASITQGRGTDTQYF
TGTGCCAGCATTACCCAAGGGAGGGGCACAGATACGCAGTATTTT
>NA|TRBJ2-5|TRBV2|NA
CANKPVGYQETQYF
TGTGCCAACAAGCCAGTGGGCTACCAAGAGACCCAGTACTTC
>NA|TRBJ2-6|TRBV3-1/TRBV3-2|NA
CASSQGPAGANVLTF
TGTGCCAGCAGCCAAGGGCCCGCTGGGGCCAACGTCCTGACTTTC
>NA|TRBJ2-7|TRBV10-3|NA
CAVAGGNPYEQYF
TGTGCCGTCGCTGGAGGGAACCCCTACGAGCAGTACTTC
>NA|TRBJ1-6|TRBV13|TRBD1
CASSWGQGNSPLHF
TGTGCCAGCAGCTGGGGACAGGGTAATTCACCCCTCCACTTT
>NA|TRBJ2-1|TRBV19|NA
CASSGLLGSYNEQFF
TGTGCCAGTAGTGGCCTACTAGGCTCCTACAATGAGCAGTTCTTC
>NA|TRBJ2-7|TRBV18|TRBD1
CASSPGQGDEQYF
TGTGCCAGCTCACCTGGACAGGGAGACGAGCAGTACTTC
>many|TRBJ2-7|TRBV2|NA
CASLGGETNYEQYF
TGTGCCAGCCTTGGCGGGGAGACAAACTACGAGCAGTACTTC
>many|TRBJ2-3|TRBV7-8|NA
CASSFRGAILDTQYF
TGTGCCAGCAGCTTCCGAGGAGCTATATTGGATACGCAGTATTTT
>NA|TRBJ1-2|TRBV9|NA
CASSVVSGDGYTF
TGTGCCAGCAGCGTAGTGTCAGGGGATGGCTACACCTTC
>few|TRBJ1-2|TRBV4-3|NA
CASSQDPGMVDGYTF
TGCGCCAGCAGCCAAGATCCGGGGATGGTAGATGGCTACACCTTC
>NA|TRBJ2-2|TRBV28|TRBD2
CASIIAGANTGELFF
TGTGCCAGCATCATAGCGGGGGCGAACACCGGGGAGCTGTTTTTT
>NA|TRBJ1-3|TRBV5-4|NA
CASSFLNTIYF
TGTGCCAGCAGCTTCTTGAACACCATATATTTT
>NA|TRBJ1-4|TRBV7-6|TRBD1
CASSLTGNNEKLFF
TGTGCCAGCAGCTTGACAGGGAATAATGAAAAACTGTTTTTT
>NA|TRBJ2-2|TRBV5-1|NA
CASSPRTDSTGELFF
TGCGCCAGCAGCCCCAGGACAGACTCCACCGGGGAGCTGTTTTTT
>NA|TRBJ2-1|TRBV27|TRBD2
CASSLYTGRAIEQFF
TGTGCCAGCAGTTTATATACCGGGAGGGCCATTGAGCAGTTCTTC
>NA|TRBJ1-2|TRBV7-8|TRBD1
CASSGTGAGGYTF
TGTGCCAGCAGCGGAACAGGGGCGGGTGGCTACACCTTC
>NA|TRBJ1-6|TRBV19|TRBD1
CASKDGQGVSPLHF
TGTGCCAGTAAAGATGGACAGGGGGTTTCACCCCTCCACTTT
>NA|TRBJ2-7|TRBV29-1|TRBD1
CSVVFDRVYEQYF
TGCAGCGTTGTATTCGACAGGGTCTACGAGCAGTACTTC
>NA|TRBJ1-1|TRBV10-2|NA
CASSDAGQLNTEAFF
TGCGCCAGCAGTGACGCCGGACAGTTGAACACTGAAGCTTTCTTT
>few|TRBJ2-1|TRBV29-1|NA
CSVGYGAANDNEQFF
TGCAGCGTTGGCTATGGGGCCGCCAATGACAATGAGCAGTTCTTC
>NA|TRBJ2-7|TRBV19|TRBD1
CASTGRFGTDYYEQYF
TGTGCCAGTACTGGGCGCTTCGGGACAGATTATTACGAGCAGTACTTC
>NA|TRBJ1-1|TRBV7-2|NA
CASSLAGQGYTEAFF
TGTGCCAGCAGCTTAGCAGGGCAGGGGTACACTGAAGCTTTCTTT
>NA|TRBJ2-1|TRBV6-6|TRBD1
CASTHRGQGVYNEQFF
TGTGCCAGCACCCATCGGGGACAGGGGGTTTACAATGAGCAGTTCTTC
>once|TRBJ1-4|TRBV30|TRBD1
CAWSGLGGGNEKLFF
TGTGCCTGGAGTGGTTTAGGGGGCGGTAATGAAAAACTGTTTTTT